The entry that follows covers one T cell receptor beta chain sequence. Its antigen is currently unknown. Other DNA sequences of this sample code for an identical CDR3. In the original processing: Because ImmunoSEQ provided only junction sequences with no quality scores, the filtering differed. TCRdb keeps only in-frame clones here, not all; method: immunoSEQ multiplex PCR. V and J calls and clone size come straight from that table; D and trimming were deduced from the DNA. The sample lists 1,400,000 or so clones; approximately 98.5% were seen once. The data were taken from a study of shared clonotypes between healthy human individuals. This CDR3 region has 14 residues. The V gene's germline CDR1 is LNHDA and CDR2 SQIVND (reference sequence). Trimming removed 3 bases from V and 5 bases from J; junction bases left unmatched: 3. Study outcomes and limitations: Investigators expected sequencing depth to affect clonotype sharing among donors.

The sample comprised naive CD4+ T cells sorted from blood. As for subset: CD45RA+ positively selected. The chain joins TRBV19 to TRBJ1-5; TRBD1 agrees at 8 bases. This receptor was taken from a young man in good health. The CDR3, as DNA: TGTGCCAGTAGTATCGACAGGGGTTATCAGCCCCAGCATTTT. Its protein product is CASSIDRGYQPQHF.